This T cell receptor (beta chain) was sequenced in a study of T-cell reconstitution after alpha-beta-depleted transplantation in children. The CDR3 has 15 amino acids. Deletions cut 3 bases from V and 2 bases from J, with 16 bases between. Germline values: CDR1 DFQATT, CDR2 SNEGSKA (reference sequence). Study-level points and caveats: Surviving thymic progenitors and recipient T cells were the source of high TCRbeta diversity at day 60 in some patients. One year after transplant, T-cell counts and diversity came mostly from newly produced T cells. The study reportedly traced alpha-beta T cells about two months after transplant to several hundred expanded graft clones.

A word on this clonotype: What it binds is not known.

Library preparation (for TCRbeta) was performed with unique molecular identifiers. TCRdb re-analysed the PCR reads in MiXCR, keeping a single row per CDR3 protein. The repertoire consists of tens of thousands of distinct CDR3 sequences, with approximately 46% occurring once and the leading ten covering 98%. This chain links TRBV20-1 with TRBJ2-5, with a possible D match to TRBD1 (5 bases). Sequences were derived from PBMCs, mostly from graft donor cells, sampled 360 days after TCRalphabeta/CD19-depleted stem cell transplant. This clonotype originated in a male patient younger than 18 who had a stem cell transplant for acute lymphoblastic leukemia, so the T cells may come from the graft donor. CDR3 coding DNA: TGCAGTGCTAGCCCGGTAGACAGCAGTCAAGAGACCCAGTACTTC. Residues: CSASPVDSSQETQYF.